Listed below are T cell receptor beta chains from one sample, sequenced in a study of blood T cell repertoires in COVID-19. Data came from immunoSEQ multiplex PCR; TCRdb stores just in-frame clones and leaves some out. Of 200,000 to 250,000 clones listed, around 89% are singletons. The sample comprised PBMCs or T cells enriched from blood (not recorded which). The receptors stem from a man in his fifties who had been exposed to COVID-19. Each CDR3 is given with its conserved first and last residue.

TRBJ1-1,TRBV4-1,CASSQTDRGYTEAFF
TRBJ1-5,TRBV4-1,CASSLSQGNQPQHF
TRBJ2-1,TRBV7-3,CASSSPNNEQFF
TRBJ1-1,TRBV6-1,CASSDGQGALGTEAFF
TRBJ1-2,TRBV9,CASSPADSYGYTF
TRBJ1-6,TRBV4-2,CASSQEGQGANSPLHF
TRBJ2-5,TRBV7-3,CASSSGTSRSETQYF
TRBJ1-1,TRBV6-5,CASSPPGGTEAFF
TRBJ1-1,TRBV6-5,CASEQRNTEAFF
TRBJ2-1,TRBV5-1,CASDTTGRGSGEQFF
TRBJ1-4,TRBV5-4,CASSLTGQGVTNEKLFF
TRBJ1-2,TRBV5-1,CASSLAGGGDYGYTF
TRBJ2-1,TRBV27,CASSLSTSGSYNEQFF
TRBJ2-1,TRBV9,CASSFSGPSSYNEQFF
TRBJ2-1,TRBV11-3,CASSLYAGAFNEQFF
TRBJ2-1,TRBV7-3,CASSPLGRLAGGVYNEQFF
TRBJ2-1,TRBV10-3,CAISDRGENEQFF
TRBJ1-2,TRBV18,CASSPQGARGYTF
TRBJ2-3,TRBV9,CASSSRGGASTDTQYF
TRBJ1-2,TRBV24-1,CATTREVYGYTF
TRBJ2-7,TRBV2,CASKDRYNYEQYF
TRBJ2-5,TRBV7-2,CASSLNRGETQYF
TRBJ1-2,TRBV18,CASSPNTGDYGYTF
TRBJ2-1,TRBV3-1/TRBV3-2,CASSQAGFYNEQFF
TRBJ1-4,TRBV19,CASSKGTGGRYEKLFF
TRBJ2-3,TRBV18,CASSPPGTSGSTDTQYF
TRBJ2-3,TRBV5-1,CASSPGLAGGQADTQYF
TRBJ1-1,TRBV2,CASRDNFAAFF
TRBJ2-1,TRBV7-8,CASSSRRGGWYEQFF